The sequence of this T cell receptor (beta chain) was determined in a study of blood T cell repertoires in COVID-19. On the study more broadly: The origin of the acute and convalescent COVID-19 samples was the United States, Italy and Spain.

In terms of age and location, participants ranged from roughly 18 to 95 years and lived in about 25 US areas. Allocation to cohorts depended on clinical history reported by the participants. Symptom resolution, clearance, or two negative PCRs marked the recovered donors of Cohort 3. Data came from immunoSEQ multiplex PCR; TCRdb stores just in-frame clones and leaves some out. The profile shows some 300,000 clones, roughly 86% of them singletons. The receptor was derived from a woman in her 30s who had recovered from COVID-19. Sequencing was carried out using PBMCs or T cells enriched from blood (not recorded which).

As DNA, the CDR3 is TGTGCCAGCAGCTTCGGGACACCCTACAATGAGCAGTTCTTC. This translates into CASSFGTPYNEQFF. The chain recombines TRBV13 with TRBJ2-1; D is possibly TRBD1 (6 bases). V was shortened by 3 bases and J by 2 bases, with 8 bases between the two germline ends. Germline V gene sequence: CDR1 PRHDT, CDR2 FYEKMQ (reference sequence). The CDR3 is made up of 14 amino acids. Based on the CDR3 plus reference TRBV13 and TRBJ2-1, the full variable domain is AAGVIQSPRHLIKEKRETATLKCYPIPRHDTVYWYQQGPGQDPQFLISFYEKMQSDKGSIPDRFSAQQFSDYHSELNMSSLELGDSALYFCASSFGTPYNEQFFGPGTRLTVL.